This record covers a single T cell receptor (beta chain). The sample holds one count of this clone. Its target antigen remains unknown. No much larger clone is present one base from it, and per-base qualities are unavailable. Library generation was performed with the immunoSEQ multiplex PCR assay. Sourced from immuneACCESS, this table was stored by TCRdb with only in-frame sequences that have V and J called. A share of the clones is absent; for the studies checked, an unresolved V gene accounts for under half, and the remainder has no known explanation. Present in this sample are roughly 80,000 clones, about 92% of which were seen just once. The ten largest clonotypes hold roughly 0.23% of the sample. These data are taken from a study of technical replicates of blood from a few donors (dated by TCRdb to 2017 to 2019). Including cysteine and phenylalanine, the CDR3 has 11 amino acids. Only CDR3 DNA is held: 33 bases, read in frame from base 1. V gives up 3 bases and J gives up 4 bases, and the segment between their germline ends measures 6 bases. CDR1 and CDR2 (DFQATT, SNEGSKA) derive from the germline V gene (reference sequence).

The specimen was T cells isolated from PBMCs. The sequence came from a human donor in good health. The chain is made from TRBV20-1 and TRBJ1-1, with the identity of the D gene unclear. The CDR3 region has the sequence CSASISTEAFF. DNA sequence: TGCAGTGCTAGCATCAGCACTGAAGCTTTCTTT.